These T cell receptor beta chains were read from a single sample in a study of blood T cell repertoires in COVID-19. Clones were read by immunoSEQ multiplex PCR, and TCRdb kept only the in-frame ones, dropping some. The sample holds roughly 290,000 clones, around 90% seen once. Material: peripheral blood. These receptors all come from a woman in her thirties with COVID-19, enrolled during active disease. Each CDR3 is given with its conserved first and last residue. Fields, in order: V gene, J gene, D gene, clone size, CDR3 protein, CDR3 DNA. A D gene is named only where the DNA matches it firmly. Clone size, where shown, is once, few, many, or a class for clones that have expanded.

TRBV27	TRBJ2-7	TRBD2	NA	CASSVSSGAISYEQYF	TGTGCCAGCAGTGTCTCTAGCGGGGCCATCTCCTACGAGCAGTACTTC
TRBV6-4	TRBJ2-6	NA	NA	CASSDGRSGANVLTF	TGTGCCAGCAGTGACGGGCGCTCTGGGGCCAACGTCCTGACTTTC
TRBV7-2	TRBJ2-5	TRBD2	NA	CASSTSSGWETQYF	TGTGCCAGCAGCACCTCTAGCGGATGGGAGACCCAGTACTTC
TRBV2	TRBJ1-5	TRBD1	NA	CASRIGTGNQPQHF	TGTGCCAGCAGGATTGGGACAGGGAATCAGCCCCAGCATTTT
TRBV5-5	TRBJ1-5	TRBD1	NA	CASSLARDRMGQPQHF	TGTGCCAGCAGCTTGGCTAGGGACAGGATGGGTCAGCCCCAGCATTTT
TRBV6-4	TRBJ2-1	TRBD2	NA	CASSPSSGRALNEQFF	TGTGCCAGCAGCCCCTCTAGCGGGAGGGCCCTTAATGAGCAGTTCTTC
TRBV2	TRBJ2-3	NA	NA	CASSGSSRLHYTQYF	TGTGCCAGCAGTGGGTCTAGCAGACTTCACTATACGCAGTATTTT
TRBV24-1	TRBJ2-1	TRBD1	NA	CATSDGTGLSNEQFF	TGTGCCACCAGTGACGGGACAGGGCTATCGAATGAGCAGTTCTTC
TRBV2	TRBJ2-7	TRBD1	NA	CASSGGQGGEQYF	TGTGCCAGCAGTGGAGGACAGGGCGGCGAGCAGTACTTC
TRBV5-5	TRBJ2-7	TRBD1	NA	CASSFDRAYEQYF	TGTGCCAGCAGCTTCGACAGGGCCTACGAGCAGTACTTC
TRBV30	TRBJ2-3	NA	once	CAWRAGASDTQYF	TGTGCCTGGAGGGCAGGGGCGTCAGATACGCAGTATTTT
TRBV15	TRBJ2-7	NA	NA	CATSRDWGSTYEQYF	TGTGCCACCAGCAGAGATTGGGGCAGTACCTACGAGCAGTACTTC
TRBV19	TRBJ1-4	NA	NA	CASMVRGGEKLFF	TGTGCCAGTATGGTTAGGGGCGGTGAAAAACTGTTTTTT
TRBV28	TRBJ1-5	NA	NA	CASSLESSNQPQHF	TGTGCCAGCAGTTTAGAGTCGAGCAATCAGCCCCAGCATTTT
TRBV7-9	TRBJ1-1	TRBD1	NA	CASSLGTGGAEAFF	TGTGCCAGCAGCTTAGGAACAGGGGGCGCGGAAGCTTTCTTT
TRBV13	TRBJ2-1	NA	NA	CASSLGWAGRGNEQFF	TGTGCCAGCAGCTTAGGATGGGCAGGAAGGGGCAATGAGCAGTTCTTC
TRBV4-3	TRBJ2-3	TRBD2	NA	CASSQDLRAGGADTQYF	TGCGCCAGCAGCCAAGATTTAAGGGCGGGAGGGGCAGATACGCAGTATTTT
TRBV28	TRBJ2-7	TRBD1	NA	CASSGSGTGHYEQYF	TGTGCCAGCAGTGGATCCGGGACAGGGCATTACGAGCAGTACTTC
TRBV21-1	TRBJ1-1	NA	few	CASSKEGVNTEAFF	TGTGCCAGCAGCAAAGAAGGGGTGAACACTGAAGCTTTCTTT
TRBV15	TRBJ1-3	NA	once	CATSRDKGHRNTIYF	TGTGCCACCAGCAGAGATAAGGGACACAGAAACACCATATATTTT
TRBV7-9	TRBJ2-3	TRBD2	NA	CASSLPGTSGRGTDTQYF	TGTGCCAGCAGCCTCCCCGGGACTAGCGGGAGAGGCACAGATACGCAGTATTTT
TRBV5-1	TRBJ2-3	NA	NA	CASSWGHSDGTDTQYF	TGCGCCAGCAGCTGGGGACACTCTGACGGCACAGATACGCAGTATTTT
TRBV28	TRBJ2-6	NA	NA	CASTSVQGPGANVLTF	TGTGCCAGCACCAGCGTACAGGGCCCTGGGGCCAACGTCCTGACTTTC
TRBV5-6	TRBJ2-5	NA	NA	CASSLLRNQETQYF	TGTGCCAGCAGCTTGCTGCGGAACCAAGAGACCCAGTACTTC
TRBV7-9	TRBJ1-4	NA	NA	CASSLSGVEKLFF	TGTGCCAGCAGCTTATCAGGGGTGGAAAAACTGTTTTTT
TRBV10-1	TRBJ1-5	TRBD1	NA	CARDRGQPQHF	TGCGCCAGGGACAGGGGTCAGCCCCAGCATTTT
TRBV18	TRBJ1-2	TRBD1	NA	CASSPRQGTNYGYTF	TGTGCCAGCTCACCGAGACAGGGTACTAACTATGGCTACACCTTC
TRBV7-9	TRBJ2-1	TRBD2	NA	CASSPPRGGLAWNEQFF	TGTGCCAGCAGCCCGCCACGGGGAGGACTAGCTTGGAATGAGCAGTTCTTC
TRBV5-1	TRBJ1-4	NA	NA	CASSANRQVSEKLFF	TGCGCCAGCAGCGCCAACCGACAGGTCTCGGAAAAACTGTTTTTT
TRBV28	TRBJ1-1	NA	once	CASSFDRGGNTEAFF	TGTGCCAGCAGTTTCGATCGTGGGGGCAACACTGAAGCTTTCTTT
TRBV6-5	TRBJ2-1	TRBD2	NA	CASSYVTSGSIDEQFF	TGTGCCAGCAGTTACGTAACTAGCGGGAGTATCGATGAGCAGTTCTTC
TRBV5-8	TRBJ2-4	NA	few	CATRPAVRAYIQYF	TGTGCCACCCGACCGGCGGTCAGAGCCTACATTCAGTACTTC
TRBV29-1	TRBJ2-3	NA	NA	CSVEQQTTLDTQYF	TGCAGCGTTGAACAACAGACCACTCTGGATACGCAGTATTTT
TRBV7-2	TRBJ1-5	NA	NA	CASSPQISGHQPQHF	TGTGCCAGCAGTCCACAGATTAGTGGGCATCAGCCCCAGCATTTT
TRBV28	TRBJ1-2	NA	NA	CASSSPGFLSGYTF	TGTGCCAGCAGTTCCCCAGGGTTCTTGTCTGGCTACACCTTC